The 2 T cell receptor beta chains in this list originate from one sample, sequenced in a study of T-cell memory formation after mild COVID-19. TCRdb ran MiXCR on the 5' RACE reads and lists one entry per CDR3 protein. This sample has hundreds of thousands of distinct CDR3 sequences, with around 15% found just once. Sequences were obtained from PBMCs or a T cell subset sorted from them (not recorded which). Receptors were obtained from a man between 18 and 29 years old who had mild COVID-19 (a few samples of this study predate the infection). Cell type and time point are not known.

The chain couples TRBV20-1 to TRBJ2-5, with 7 bases aligning to TRBD1. This CDR3 has 12 residues. V was pared by 4 bases and J by 4 bases, with 3 bases of the junction left unmatched. The germline V gene has CDR1 DFQATT and CDR2 SNEGSKA (reference sequence). CDR3 residues: CSATNRGETQYF. CDR3 nucleotides: TGCAGTGCTACGAACAGGGGAGAGACCCAGTACTTC.

This clonotype was recorded at least ten times. V is TRBV6-2 or TRBV6-3 and J is TRBJ2-4; 8 bases align to TRBD1. The CDR3 covers 15 residues. Germline CDR1 MNHEY, CDR2 SVGEGT. V gave up 4 bases and J gave up 0 bases; unmatched junction bases: 2. The CDR3 loop reads CASSWTGTAKNIQYF. The CDR3, as DNA: TGTGCCAGCAGTTGGACAGGGACAGCCAAAAACATTCAGTACTTC.